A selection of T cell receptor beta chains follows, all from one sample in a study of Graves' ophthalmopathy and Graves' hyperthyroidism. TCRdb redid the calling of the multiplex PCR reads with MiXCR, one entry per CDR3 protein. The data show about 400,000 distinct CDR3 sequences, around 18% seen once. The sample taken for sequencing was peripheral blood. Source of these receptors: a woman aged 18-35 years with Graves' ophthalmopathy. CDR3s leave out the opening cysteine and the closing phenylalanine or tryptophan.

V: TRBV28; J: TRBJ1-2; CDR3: ASYNRGFYGYT
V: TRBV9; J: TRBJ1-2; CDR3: ASSVRVDYGYT
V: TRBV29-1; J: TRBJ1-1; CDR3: SVSTGRAEAF
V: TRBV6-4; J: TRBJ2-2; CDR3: ASRSSYWDRGSGELF
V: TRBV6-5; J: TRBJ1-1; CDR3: ASSSDRVRAF
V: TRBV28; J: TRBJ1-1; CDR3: ASTEILQGNTEAF
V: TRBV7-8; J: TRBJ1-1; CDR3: ASSVTVGSPTTTF
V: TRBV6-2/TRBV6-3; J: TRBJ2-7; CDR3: ASSYRTDRKGAEQY
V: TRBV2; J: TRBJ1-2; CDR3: ASLTTGGYGYT
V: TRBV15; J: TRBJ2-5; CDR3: ATSRFGRGETQY
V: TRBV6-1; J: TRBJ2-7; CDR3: ASSEARESYEQY
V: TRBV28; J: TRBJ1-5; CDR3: ASTSGGRRGNQPQH
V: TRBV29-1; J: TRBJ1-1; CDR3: SVEGNWGVAF
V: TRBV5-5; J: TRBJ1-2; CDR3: ASVPEGKGANYGYT
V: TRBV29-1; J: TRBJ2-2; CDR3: SRPIRVWPGELF
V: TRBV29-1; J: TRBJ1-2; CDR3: SVVRIHGYT
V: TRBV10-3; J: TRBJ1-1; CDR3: AISAGVYQAF
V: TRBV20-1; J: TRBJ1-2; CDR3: SARDAGNYGYT
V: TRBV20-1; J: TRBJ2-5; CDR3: SARDPTLRGPKETQY
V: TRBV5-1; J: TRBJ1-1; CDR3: ASSLENVGEAF
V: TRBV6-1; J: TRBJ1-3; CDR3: ASSRRGFPGNTIY
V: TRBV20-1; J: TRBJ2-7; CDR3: SASRGLAGVAQEQY
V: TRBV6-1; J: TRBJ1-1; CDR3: ASSEGGALTEAF
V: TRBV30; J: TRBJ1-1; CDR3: AWSVIYGRGGSEAF
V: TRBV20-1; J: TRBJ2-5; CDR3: SAAAEETQY
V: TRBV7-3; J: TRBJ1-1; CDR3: ASSARGPDTEAF
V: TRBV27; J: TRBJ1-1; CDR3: ASSLFPGGTEAF
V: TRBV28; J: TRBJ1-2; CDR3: ASSLGDRVNYGYT
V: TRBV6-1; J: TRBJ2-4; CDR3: ASVSGRALGNIQY
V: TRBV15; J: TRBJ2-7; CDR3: ATSRDNDRGPFYEQY
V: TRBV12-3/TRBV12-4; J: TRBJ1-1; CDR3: ASSLAGFDTEAF
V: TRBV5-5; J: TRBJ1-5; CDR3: ASSLRQSDSYQPQH
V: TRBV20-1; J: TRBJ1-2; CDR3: SALGGGRGGYT
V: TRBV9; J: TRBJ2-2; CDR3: ASSPTGGKITGELF
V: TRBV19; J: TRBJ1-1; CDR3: ASSSTSKRAF
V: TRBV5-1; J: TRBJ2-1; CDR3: ASSFGSYNEQF
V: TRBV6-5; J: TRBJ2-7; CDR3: ASSSHRTGTASYEQY
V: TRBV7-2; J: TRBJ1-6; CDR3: ASSLGGMYNSPLH
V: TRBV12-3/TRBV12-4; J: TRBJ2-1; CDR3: ASSWDILNNEQF
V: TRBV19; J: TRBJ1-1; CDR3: ASSARANAVEAF
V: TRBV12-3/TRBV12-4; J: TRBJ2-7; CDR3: ASSFFPTYEQY
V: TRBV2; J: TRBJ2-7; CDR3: ASKDQVVGYEQY
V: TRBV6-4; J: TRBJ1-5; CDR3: ASSEEAGGNQPQH
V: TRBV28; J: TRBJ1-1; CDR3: ASSPRDTLRAF
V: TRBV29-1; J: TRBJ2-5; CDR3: SVDRTALQETQY
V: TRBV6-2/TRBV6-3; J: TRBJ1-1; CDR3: ASSYTPGDTEAF
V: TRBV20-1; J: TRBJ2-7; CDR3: SAGLPGEQY
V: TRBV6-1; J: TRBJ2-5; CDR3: ASSDEGLAGEETQY
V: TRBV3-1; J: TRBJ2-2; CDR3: ASSLKGHISGELF
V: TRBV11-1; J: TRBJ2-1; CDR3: ASSYDGFNEQF
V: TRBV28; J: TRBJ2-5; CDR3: ASRGTGDWETQY